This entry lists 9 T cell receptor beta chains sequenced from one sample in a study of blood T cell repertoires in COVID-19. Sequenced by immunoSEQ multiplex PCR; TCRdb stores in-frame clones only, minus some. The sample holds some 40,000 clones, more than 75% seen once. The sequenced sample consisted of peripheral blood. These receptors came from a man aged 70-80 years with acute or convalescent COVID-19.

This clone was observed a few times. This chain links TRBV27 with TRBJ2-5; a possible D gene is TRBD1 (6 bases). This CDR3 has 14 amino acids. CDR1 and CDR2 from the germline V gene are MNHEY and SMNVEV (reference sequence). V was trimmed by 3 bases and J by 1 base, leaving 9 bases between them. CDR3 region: CASSFKQGQETQYF. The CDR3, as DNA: TGTGCCAGCAGTTTCAAACAGGGCCAAGAGACCCAGTACTTC.

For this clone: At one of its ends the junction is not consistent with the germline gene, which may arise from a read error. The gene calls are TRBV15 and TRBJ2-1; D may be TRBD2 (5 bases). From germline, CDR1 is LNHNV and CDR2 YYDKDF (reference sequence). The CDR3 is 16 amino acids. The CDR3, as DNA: TGTGTCACCAGCAAAGTAGTAGCGACAATCTACAATGAGCAGTTCTTC. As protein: CVTSKVVATIYNEQFF.

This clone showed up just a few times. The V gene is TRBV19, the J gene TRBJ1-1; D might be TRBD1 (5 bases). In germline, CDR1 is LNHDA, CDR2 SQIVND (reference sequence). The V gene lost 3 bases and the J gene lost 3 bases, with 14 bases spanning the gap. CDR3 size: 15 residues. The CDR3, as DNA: TGTGCCAGTAGTATTCGTTGGTCGGGGGACACTGAAGCTTTCTTT. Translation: CASSIRWSGDTEAFF.

CDR3 sequence reads: CASTPGTGFFNGYTF. The CDR3 coding sequence is TGTGCCAGCACGCCGGGGACAGGGTTCTTTAACGGCTACACCTTC. This sequence joins TRBV7-2 and TRBJ1-2, with 9 bases lining up with TRBD1. From germline, CDR1 is SGHTA and CDR2 FQGNSA. The CDR3 has 15 amino acids. Losses at the gene ends were 7 bases for V and 8 bases for J; bases not matched to a gene: 14. Full variable domain (rest looked up from reference TRBV7-2 and TRBJ1-2): GAGVSQSPSNKVTEKGKDVELRCDPISGHTALYWYRQSLGQGLEFLIYFQGNSAPDKSGLPSDRFSAERTGGSVSTLTIQRTQQEDSAVYLCASTPGTGFFNGYTFGSGTRLTVV.

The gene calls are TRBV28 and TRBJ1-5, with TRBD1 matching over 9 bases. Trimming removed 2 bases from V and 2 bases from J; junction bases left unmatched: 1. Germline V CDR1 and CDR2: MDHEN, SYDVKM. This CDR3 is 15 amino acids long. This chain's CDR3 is CASSLGDRGNQPQHF. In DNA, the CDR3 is TGTGCCAGCAGTTTAGGGGACAGGGGCAATCAGCCCCAGCATTTT.

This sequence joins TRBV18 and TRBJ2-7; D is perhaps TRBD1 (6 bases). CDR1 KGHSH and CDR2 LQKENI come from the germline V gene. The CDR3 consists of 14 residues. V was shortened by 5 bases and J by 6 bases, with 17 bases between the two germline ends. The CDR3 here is CASSSMGAQGEQYF. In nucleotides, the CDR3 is TGTGCCAGCTCATCGATGGGGGCGCAAGGCGAGCAGTACTTC.

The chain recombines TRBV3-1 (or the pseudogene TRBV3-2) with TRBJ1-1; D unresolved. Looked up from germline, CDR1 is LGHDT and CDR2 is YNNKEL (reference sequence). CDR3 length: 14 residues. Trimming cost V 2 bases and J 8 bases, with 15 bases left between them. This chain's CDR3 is CASSQRGFGMEAFF. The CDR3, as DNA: TGTGCCAGCAGCCAAAGAGGCTTCGGTATGGAAGCTTTCTTT.

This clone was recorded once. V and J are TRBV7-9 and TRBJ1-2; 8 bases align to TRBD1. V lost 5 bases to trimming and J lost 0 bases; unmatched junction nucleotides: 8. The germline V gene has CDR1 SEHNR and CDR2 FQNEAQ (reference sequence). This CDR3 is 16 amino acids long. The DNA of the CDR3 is TGTGCCAGCAGCCCCTCAGGGGGCGAAGCTAACTATGGCTACACCTTC. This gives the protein CASSPSGGEANYGYTF.

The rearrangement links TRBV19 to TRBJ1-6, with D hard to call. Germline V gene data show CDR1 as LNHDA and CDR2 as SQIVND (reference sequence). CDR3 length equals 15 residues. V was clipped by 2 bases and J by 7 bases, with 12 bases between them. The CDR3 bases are TGTGCCAGTAGTATATTTGAACAGCGGAATTCACCCCTCCACTTT. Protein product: CASSIFEQRNSPLHF.